This paragraph covers one TCR beta chain sequence. Its specificity is unknown. The sample originates from a study of cytomegalovirus exposure and HLA in healthy donors. V was trimmed by 8 bases and J by 3 bases, leaving 12 bases between them. CDR3 length equals 13 residues. Germline CDR1 reads MNHEY; CDR2 reads SMNVEV (reference sequence). Study findings and constraints: In a later analysis, TCR beta V- and J-gene trimming showed a link to a missense DCLRE1C variant. The authors later found HLA-associated TCR beta chains more clonally expanded than equally common others. TCR beta chains numbering under 200 were designated cytomegalovirus-associated.

The PCR contained 60 Vbeta and 13 Jbeta primers. Clones were sequenced by immunoSEQ multiplex PCR, and TCRdb holds only the in-frame ones, with some missing. With approximately 110,000 clones in the sample, the ten largest clones hold under 3.5%. The chain has TRBV27 and TRBJ2-3; tentative D call: TRBD2 (5 bases). Material for sequencing was PBMCs. This clonotype originated in a man aged 25 to 40 in good health and CMV-seronegative. This CDR3 is CASGRDGTDTQYF. In DNA, the CDR3 is TGTGCCAGCGGACGGGATGGTACAGATACGCAGTATTTT.